This T cell receptor beta chain was sequenced in a study of T cell changes during pregnancy in multiple sclerosis. The data were produced by immunoSEQ multiplex PCR, yet TCRdb's version contains in-frame clones alone and is incomplete. The top ten hold around 0.3% of the sample, which has roughly 76,000 clones, nearly 95% seen once. V lost 2 bases and J lost 7, with 16 bases in between. The CDR3 runs to 15 residues. The germline gives CDR1 SGHRS, CDR2 YFSETQ. This receptor was identified in a female donor with multiple sclerosis, enrolled in a pregnancy study. The gene calls are TRBV5-1 and TRBJ2-1; the D gene is possibly TRBD1 (6 bases). The specimen comprised CD4+ T cells from peripheral blood mononuclear cells, sampled after pregnancy. The CDR3 DNA sequence: TGCGCCAGCAGCTTTGAGAGGGGAAGGGGGAATGAGCAGTTCTTC. This encodes CASSFERGRGNEQFF.